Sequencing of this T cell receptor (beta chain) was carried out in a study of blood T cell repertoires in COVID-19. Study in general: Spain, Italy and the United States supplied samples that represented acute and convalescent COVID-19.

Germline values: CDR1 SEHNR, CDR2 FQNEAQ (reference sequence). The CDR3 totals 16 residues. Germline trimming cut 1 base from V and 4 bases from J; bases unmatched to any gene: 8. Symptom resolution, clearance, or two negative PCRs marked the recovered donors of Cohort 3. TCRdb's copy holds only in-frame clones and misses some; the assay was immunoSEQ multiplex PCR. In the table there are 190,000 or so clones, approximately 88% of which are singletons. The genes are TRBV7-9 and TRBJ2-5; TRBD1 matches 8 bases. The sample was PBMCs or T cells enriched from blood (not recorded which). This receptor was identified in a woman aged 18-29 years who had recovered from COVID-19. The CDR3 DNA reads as TGTGCCAGCAGCTTAGGGCTGACTGGACAGGGAGAGACCCAGTACTTC. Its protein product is CASSLGLTGQGETQYF.